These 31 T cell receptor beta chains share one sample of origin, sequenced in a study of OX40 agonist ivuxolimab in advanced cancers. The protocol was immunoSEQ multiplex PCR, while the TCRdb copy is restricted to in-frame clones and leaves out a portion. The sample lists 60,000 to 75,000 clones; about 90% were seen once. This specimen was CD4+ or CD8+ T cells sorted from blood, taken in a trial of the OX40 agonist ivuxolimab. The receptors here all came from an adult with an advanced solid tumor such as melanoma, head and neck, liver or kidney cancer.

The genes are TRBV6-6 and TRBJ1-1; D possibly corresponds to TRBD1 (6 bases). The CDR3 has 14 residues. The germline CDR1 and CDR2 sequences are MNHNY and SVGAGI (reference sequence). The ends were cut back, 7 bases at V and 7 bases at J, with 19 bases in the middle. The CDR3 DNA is TGTGCCAGCAACCCCACTCCCAAAGGGGGTGAAGCTTTCTTT. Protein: CASNPTPKGGEAFF.

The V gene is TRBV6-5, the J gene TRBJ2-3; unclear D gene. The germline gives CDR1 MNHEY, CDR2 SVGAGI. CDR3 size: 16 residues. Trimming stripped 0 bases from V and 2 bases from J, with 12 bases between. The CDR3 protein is CASSYSLRLDTDTQYF. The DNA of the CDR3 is TGTGCCAGCAGTTACTCCTTGCGCCTGGACACAGATACGCAGTATTTT.

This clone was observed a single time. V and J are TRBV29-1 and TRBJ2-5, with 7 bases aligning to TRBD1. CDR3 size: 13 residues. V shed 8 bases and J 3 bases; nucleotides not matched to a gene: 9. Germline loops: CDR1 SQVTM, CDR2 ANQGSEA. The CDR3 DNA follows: TGCAGCACCCTTTGGACAGGAAAAGAGACCCAGTACTTC. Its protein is CSTLWTGKETQYF.

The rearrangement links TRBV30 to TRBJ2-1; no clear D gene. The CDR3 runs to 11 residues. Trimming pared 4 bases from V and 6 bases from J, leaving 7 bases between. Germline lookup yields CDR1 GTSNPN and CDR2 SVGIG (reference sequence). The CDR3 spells CAWTSANEQFF. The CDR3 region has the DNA TGTGCCTGGACAAGCGCCAATGAGCAGTTCTTC.

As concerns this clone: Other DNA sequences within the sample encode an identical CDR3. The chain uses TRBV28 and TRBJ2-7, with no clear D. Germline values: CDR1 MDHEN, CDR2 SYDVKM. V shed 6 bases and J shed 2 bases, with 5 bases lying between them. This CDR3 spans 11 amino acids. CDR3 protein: CASSSPYEQYF. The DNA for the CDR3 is TGTGCCAGCAGCTCCCCCTACGAGCAGTACTTC.

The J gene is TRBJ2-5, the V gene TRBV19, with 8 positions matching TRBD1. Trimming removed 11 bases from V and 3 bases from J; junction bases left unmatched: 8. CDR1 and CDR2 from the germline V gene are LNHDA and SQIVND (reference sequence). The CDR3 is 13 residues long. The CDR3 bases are TGTGCCTCGACCGCGACAGGGGAAGAGACCCAGTACTTC. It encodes CASTATGEETQYF.

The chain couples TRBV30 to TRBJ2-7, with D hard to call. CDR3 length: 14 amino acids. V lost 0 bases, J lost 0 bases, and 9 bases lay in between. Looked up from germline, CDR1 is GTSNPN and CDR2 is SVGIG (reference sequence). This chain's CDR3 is CAWSVSWSSYEQYF. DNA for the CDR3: TGTGCCTGGAGTGTTAGTTGGAGCTCCTACGAGCAGTACTTC.

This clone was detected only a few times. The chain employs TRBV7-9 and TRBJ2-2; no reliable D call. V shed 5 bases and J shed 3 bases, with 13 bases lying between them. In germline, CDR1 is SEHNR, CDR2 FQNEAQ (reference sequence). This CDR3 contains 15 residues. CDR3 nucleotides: TGTGCCAGCAGCCCCCCATCTTGGGACACCGGGGAGCTGTTTTTT. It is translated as CASSPPSWDTGELFF.

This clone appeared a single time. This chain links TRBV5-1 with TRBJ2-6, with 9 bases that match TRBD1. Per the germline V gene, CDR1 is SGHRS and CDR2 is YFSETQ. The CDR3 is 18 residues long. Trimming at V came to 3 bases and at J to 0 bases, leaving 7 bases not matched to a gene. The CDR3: CASSWTRDRDSGANVLTF. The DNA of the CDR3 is TGCGCCAGCAGCTGGACCCGGGACAGGGACTCTGGGGCCAACGTCCTGACTTTC.

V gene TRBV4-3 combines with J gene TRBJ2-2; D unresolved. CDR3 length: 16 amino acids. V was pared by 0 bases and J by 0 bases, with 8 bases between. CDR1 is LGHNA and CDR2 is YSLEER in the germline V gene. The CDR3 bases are TGCGCCAGCAGCCAAGATCGGACGGCGAACACCGGGGAGCTGTTTTTT. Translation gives CASSQDRTANTGELFF.

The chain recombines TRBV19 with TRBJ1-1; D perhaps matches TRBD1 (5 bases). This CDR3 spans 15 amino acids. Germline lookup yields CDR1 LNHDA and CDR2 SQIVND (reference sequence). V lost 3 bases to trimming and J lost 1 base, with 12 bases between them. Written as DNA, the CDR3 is TGTGCCAGTAGTATCGGAGCAGGGAAGAACACTGAAGCTTTCTTT. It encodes CASSIGAGKNTEAFF.

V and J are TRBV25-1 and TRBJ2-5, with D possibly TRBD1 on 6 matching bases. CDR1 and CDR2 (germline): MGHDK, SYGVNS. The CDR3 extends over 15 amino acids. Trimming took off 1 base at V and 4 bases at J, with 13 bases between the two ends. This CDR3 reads CASSEWAGAGETQYF. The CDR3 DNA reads TGTGCCAGCAGTGAATGGGCAGGGGCGGGAGAGACCCAGTACTTC.

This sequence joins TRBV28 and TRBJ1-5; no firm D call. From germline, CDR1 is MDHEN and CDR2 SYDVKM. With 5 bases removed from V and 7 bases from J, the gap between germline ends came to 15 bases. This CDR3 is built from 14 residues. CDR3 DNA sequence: TGTGCCAGCAGTCCGAATCTTTTACGGCAGCCCCAGCATTTT. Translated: CASSPNLLRQPQHF.

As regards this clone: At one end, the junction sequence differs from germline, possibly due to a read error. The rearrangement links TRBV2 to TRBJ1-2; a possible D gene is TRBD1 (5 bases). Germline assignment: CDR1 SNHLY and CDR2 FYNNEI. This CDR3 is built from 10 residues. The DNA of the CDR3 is TGTGCCAGCAGTGAGAACAGGCCCCTCTTC. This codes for CASSENRPLF.

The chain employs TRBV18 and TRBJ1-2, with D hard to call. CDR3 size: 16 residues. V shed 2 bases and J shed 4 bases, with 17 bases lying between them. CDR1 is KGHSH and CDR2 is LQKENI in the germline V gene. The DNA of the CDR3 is TGTGCCAGCTCACCAGCTCGTTCAAGCGGAGGCTATGGCTACACCTTC. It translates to CASSPARSSGGYGYTF.

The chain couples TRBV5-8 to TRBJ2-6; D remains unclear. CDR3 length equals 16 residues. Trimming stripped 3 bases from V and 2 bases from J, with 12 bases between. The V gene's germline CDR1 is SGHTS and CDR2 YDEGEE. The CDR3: CASSSGRSTGANVLTF. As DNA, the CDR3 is TGTGCCAGCAGCTCCGGCAGGAGCACTGGGGCCAACGTCCTGACTTTC.

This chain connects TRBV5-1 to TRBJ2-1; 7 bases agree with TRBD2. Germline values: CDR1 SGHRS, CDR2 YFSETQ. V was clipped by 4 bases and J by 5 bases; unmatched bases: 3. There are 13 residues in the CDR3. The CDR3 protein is CASSGGVNNEQFF. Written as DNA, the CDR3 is TGCGCCAGCAGCGGGGGGGTTAACAATGAGCAGTTCTTC.

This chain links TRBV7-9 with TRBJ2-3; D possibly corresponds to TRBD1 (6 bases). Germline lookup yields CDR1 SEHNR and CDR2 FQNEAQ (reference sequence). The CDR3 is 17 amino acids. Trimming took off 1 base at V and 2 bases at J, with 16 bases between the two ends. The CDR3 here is CASSLVGRGYPTDTQYF. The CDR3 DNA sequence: TGTGCCAGCAGCTTAGTGGGCAGGGGATACCCCACAGATACGCAGTATTTT. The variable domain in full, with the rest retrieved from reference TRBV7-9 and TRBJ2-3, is DTGVSQNPRHKITKRGQNVTFRCDPISEHNRLYWYRQTLGQGPEFLTYFQNEAQLEKSRLLSDRFSAERPKGSFSTLEIQRTEQGDSAMYLCASSLVGRGYPTDTQYFGPGTRLTVL.

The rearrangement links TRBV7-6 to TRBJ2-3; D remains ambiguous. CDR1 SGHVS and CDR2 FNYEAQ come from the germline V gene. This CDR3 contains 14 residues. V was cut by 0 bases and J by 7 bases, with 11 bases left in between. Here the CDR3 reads CASSLASQSNTQYF. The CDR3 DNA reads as TGTGCCAGCAGCTTAGCCTCCCAATCCAATACGCAGTATTTT.

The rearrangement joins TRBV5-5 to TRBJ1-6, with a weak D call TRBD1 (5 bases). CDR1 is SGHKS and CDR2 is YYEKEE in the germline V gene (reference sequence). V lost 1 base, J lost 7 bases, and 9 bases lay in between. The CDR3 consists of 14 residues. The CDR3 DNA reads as TGTGCCAGCAGCTTGACCGGGGACAATTCACCCCTCCACTTT. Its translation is CASSLTGDNSPLHF.

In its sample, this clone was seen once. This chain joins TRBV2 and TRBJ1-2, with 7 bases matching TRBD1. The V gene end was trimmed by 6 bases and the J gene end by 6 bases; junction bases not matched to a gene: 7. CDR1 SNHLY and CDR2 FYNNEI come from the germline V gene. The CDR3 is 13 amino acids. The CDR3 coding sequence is TGTGCCAGCAGCGGACAGGTCCGGAATGGCTACACCTTC. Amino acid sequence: CASSGQVRNGYTF.

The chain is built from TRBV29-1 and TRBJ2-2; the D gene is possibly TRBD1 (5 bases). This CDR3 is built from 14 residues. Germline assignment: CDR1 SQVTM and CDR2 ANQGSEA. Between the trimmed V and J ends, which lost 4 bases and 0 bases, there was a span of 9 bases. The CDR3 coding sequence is TGCAGCGTTGGGAAGGGGACGAACACCGGGGAGCTGTTTTTT. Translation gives CSVGKGTNTGELFF.

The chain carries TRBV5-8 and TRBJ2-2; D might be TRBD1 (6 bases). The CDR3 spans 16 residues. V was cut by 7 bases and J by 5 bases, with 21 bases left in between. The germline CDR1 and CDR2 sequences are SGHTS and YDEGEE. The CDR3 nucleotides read TGTGCCAGCCCCGTAGTACAGGGTTTATGGACCGGGGAGCTGTTTTTT. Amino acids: CASPVVQGLWTGELFF.

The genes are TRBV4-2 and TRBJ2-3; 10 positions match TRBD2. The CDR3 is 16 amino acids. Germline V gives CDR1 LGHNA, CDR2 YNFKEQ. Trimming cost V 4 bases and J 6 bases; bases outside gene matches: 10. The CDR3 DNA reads TGTGCCAGCAGCCCCTTCGAGCGGGAGGGCCGTGATACGCAGTATTTT. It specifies CASSPFEREGRDTQYF.

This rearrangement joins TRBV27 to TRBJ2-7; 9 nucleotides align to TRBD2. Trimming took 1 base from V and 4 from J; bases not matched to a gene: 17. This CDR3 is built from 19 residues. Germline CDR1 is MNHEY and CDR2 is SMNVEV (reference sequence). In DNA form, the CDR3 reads TGTGCCAGCAGTTTATTAGGACAGGAAACCGGGACTAGCAGTTACGAGCAGTACTTC. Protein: CASSLLGQETGTSSYEQYF.

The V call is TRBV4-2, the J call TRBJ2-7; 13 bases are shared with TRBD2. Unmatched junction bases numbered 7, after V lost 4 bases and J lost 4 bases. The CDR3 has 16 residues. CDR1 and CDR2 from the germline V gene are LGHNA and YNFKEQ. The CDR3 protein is CASSRDGTSGTYEQYF. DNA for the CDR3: TGTGCCAGCAGCCGGGACGGGACTAGCGGGACTTACGAGCAGTACTTC.

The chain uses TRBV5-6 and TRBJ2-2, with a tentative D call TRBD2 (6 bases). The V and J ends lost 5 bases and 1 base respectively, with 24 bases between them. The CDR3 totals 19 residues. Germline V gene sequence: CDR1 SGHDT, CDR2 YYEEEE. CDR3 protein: CASRQALGWGTLNTGELFF. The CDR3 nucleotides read TGTGCCAGCAGACAAGCTCTTGGGTGGGGGACTTTGAACACCGGGGAGCTGTTTTTT.

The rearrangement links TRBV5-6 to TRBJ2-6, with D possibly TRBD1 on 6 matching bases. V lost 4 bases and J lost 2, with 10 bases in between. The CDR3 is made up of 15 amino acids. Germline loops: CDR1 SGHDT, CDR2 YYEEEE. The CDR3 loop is CASSDQGTGANVLTF. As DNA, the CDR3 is TGTGCCAGCAGCGATCAGGGGACTGGGGCCAACGTCCTGACTTTC. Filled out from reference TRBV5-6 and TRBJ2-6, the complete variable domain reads DAGVTQSPTHLIKTRGQQVTLRCSPKSGHDTVSWYQQALGQGPQFIFQYYEEEERQRGNFPDRFSGHQFPNYSSELNVNALLLGDSALYLCASSDQGTGANVLTFGAGSRLTVL.

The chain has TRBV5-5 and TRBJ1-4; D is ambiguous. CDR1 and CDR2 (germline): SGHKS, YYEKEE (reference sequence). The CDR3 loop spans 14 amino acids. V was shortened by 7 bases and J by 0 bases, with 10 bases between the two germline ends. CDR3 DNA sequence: TGTGCCAGCGAACTGCAGACAACTAATGAAAAACTGTTTTTT. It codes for CASELQTTNEKLFF. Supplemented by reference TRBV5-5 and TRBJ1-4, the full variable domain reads DAGVTQSPTHLIKTRGQQVTLRCSPISGHKSVSWYQQVLGQGPQFIFQYYEKEERGRGNFPDRFSARQFPNYSSELNVNALLLGDSALYLCASELQTTNEKLFFGSGTQLSVL.

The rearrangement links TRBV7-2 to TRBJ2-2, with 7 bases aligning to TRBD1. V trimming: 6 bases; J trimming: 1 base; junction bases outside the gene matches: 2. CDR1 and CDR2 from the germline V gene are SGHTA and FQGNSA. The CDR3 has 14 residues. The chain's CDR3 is CASSWTGNTGELFF. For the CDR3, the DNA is TGTGCCAGCAGTTGGACAGGGAACACCGGGGAGCTGTTTTTT.

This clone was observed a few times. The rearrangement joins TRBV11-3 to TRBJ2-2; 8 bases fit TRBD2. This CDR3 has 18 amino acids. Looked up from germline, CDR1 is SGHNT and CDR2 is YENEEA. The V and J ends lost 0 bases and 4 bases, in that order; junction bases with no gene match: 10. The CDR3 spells CASSLDLREGPGTGELFF. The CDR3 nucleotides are TGTGCCAGCAGCTTAGATTTACGGGAGGGCCCGGGCACCGGGGAGCTGTTTTTT.